Listed here is a single T cell receptor beta chain. The sample is drawn from a study of blood T cell repertoires in COVID-19. Clones were sequenced by immunoSEQ multiplex PCR, and TCRdb holds only the in-frame ones, with some missing. The table shows about 140,000 clones, with roughly 84% occurring only once. The receptor was isolated from a woman aged 55-69 years with acute or convalescent COVID-19. Sequenced input: peripheral blood.

For the CDR3, the DNA is TGTGCCAGCAGTTTAATAGCGGGGTCAACCTACGAGCAGTACTTC. Its translation: CASSLIAGSTYEQYF. The chain employs TRBV27 and TRBJ2-7; 8 positions match TRBD2. This CDR3 is 15 amino acids long. Trimming cost V 2 bases and J 2 bases; bases outside gene matches: 5. Germline loops: CDR1 MNHEY, CDR2 SMNVEV (reference sequence).